The entry that follows covers one TCR beta chain sequence. Its cognate antigen is unknown. During the collection period, no donor immune events like infections were recorded. The V and J ends lost 0 bases and 4 bases, in that order; junction bases with no gene match: 15. This CDR3 is 19 amino acids long. TCRdb keeps only in-frame clones here, not all; method: immunoSEQ multiplex PCR. The top ten hold around 5% of the sample, which has some 100,000 clones, approximately 89% seen once. The data were obtained in a study of identifying expanded T cells in peripheral blood. Regarding the study as a whole: Approximately 2-week clone count variance significantly increased as total template count grew.

This receptor was obtained from a person aged 18-69 years in good health. The chain uses TRBV23-1 and TRBJ2-7; 10 bases line up with TRBD2. TRBV23-1 is an ORF for which the function is uncertain. The sequenced sample consisted of blood. The CDR3 here is CASSQSDSSGSPWDYEQYF. CDR3 sequence (DNA): TGCGCCAGCAGTCAATCCGATTCTAGCGGGAGCCCCTGGGATTACGAGCAGTACTTC.